Shown below are 17 T cell receptor beta chains from a single sample sequenced in a study of monozygotic twins with inflammatory bowel disease. TCRdb re-called the 5' RACE reads; every CDR3 protein appears as one record, without DNA. Listed are about 380,000 distinct CDR3 sequences; around 2.6% falls within the top ten. Sequenced: blood. Receptors originate from a human donor with ulcerative colitis or Crohn's disease, or a healthy co-twin of an affected twin (not recorded which).

This chain joins TRBV7-8 and TRBJ2-1. CDR3 length: 13 residues. Germline CDR1 SGHVS, CDR2 FQNEAQ. The CDR3 spells CASSLGAFNEQFF.

The CDR3 sequence is CSAGEGRVNTEAFF. V gene TRBV20-1 combines with J gene TRBJ1-1. CDR3 length equals 14 residues. Germline CDR1 reads DFQATT; CDR2 reads SNEGSKA (reference sequence).

The chain uses TRBV5-1 and TRBJ2-1; there is no DNA to check the TCRdb D call of TRBD1. Germline loops: CDR1 SGHRS, CDR2 YFSETQ. The CDR3 is made up of 17 amino acids. The CDR3: CASSSLGQGGSYNEQFF. Full variable domain (rest looked up from reference TRBV5-1 and TRBJ2-1): KAGVTQTPRYLIKTRGQQVTLSCSPISGHRSVSWYQQTPGQGLQFLFEYFSETQRNKGNFPGRFSGRQFSNSRSEMNVSTLELGDSALYLCASSSLGQGGSYNEQFFGPGTRLTVL.

This chain uses TRBV10-3 with TRBJ2-4. The CDR3 contains 16 residues. In germline, CDR1 is ENHRY, CDR2 SYGVKD. This CDR3 reads CAISDNTGVAKNIQYF.

The rearrangement joins TRBV4-3 to TRBJ2-1. The CDR3 contains 12 residues. Germline V gene data show CDR1 as LGHNA and CDR2 as YSLEER. CDR3 residues: CASSQVSNEQFF.

This chain connects TRBV18 to TRBJ2-7; as DNA is missing, the TRBD1 call by TCRdb cannot be tested. The germline V gene encodes CDR1 KGHSH and CDR2 LQKENI. The CDR3 is 13 residues long. CDR3 loop: CASSGQGLYEQYF.

The V call is TRBV11-2, the J call TRBJ2-1; checking the TCRdb D call of TRBD2 is not possible without DNA. Germline V lookup: CDR1 SGHAT, CDR2 FQNNGV. The CDR3 loop spans 14 amino acids. Here the CDR3 reads CASSLTRTYNEQFF. Full variable domain (outside the CDR3, taken from reference TRBV11-2 and TRBJ2-1): EAGVAQSPRYKIIEKRQSVAFWCNPISGHATLYWYQQILGQGPKLLIQFQNNGVVDDSQLPKDRFSAERLKGVDSTLKIQPAKLEDSAVYLCASSLTRTYNEQFFGPGTRLTVL.

V usage is TRBV6-5 and J usage is TRBJ2-5; the D gene TCRdb calls, TRBD2, cannot be checked with no DNA. This CDR3 contains 16 residues. Per germline, CDR1 MNHEY and CDR2 SVGAGI. The CDR3 is CASSFGVAGVQETQYF.

The V gene is TRBV6-6, the J gene TRBJ2-3. Germline V lookup: CDR1 MNHNY, CDR2 SVGAGI (reference sequence). The CDR3 has 12 residues. CDR3 amino acids: CASSYTADTQYF.

The rearrangement joins TRBV7-9 to TRBJ2-2; there is no DNA to check the TCRdb D call of TRBD1. CDR3 length: 14 amino acids. Germline CDR1 reads SEHNR; CDR2 reads FQNEAQ (reference sequence). The CDR3 is CASSLEGFTGELFF.

The chain employs TRBV20-1 and TRBJ2-3; there is no DNA to check the TCRdb D call of TRBD2. From germline, CDR1 is DFQATT and CDR2 SNEGSKA (reference sequence). This CDR3 region has 14 residues. The CDR3 loop is CSASHSGGADTQYF.

The chain has TRBV6-1 and TRBJ2-3; TCRdb lists TRBD1, though no DNA is available to test this call. Looked up from germline, CDR1 is MNHNS and CDR2 is SASEGT. This CDR3 spans 15 amino acids. Here the CDR3 reads CATRDGLISTDTQYF.

This chain joins TRBV28 and TRBJ2-3; TCRdb returns TRBD2, unconfirmable since there is no DNA. CDR3 size: 14 residues. Per germline, CDR1 MDHEN and CDR2 SYDVKM. The chain's CDR3 is CASSLVQEADTQYF.

V and J are TRBV20-1 and TRBJ2-7. This CDR3 has 13 residues. CDR1 and CDR2 (germline): DFQATT, SNEGSKA (reference sequence). The chain's CDR3 is CSARDQSSYEQYF.

The chain recombines TRBV20-1 with TRBJ1-2. This CDR3 has 12 residues. CDR1 is DFQATT, CDR2 SNEGSKA, per germline (reference sequence). CDR3 region: CSASDSVYGYTF.

The V gene is TRBV10-3, the J gene TRBJ1-1. Germline loops: CDR1 ENHRY, CDR2 SYGVKD. CDR3 length equals 12 residues. The CDR3 here is CAISQGEPEAFF.

The V gene is TRBV20-1, the J gene TRBJ1-5. Germline CDR1 is DFQATT and CDR2 is SNEGSKA (reference sequence). This CDR3 comprises 17 residues. The CDR3 protein is CSARAGGLGYSNQPQHF.